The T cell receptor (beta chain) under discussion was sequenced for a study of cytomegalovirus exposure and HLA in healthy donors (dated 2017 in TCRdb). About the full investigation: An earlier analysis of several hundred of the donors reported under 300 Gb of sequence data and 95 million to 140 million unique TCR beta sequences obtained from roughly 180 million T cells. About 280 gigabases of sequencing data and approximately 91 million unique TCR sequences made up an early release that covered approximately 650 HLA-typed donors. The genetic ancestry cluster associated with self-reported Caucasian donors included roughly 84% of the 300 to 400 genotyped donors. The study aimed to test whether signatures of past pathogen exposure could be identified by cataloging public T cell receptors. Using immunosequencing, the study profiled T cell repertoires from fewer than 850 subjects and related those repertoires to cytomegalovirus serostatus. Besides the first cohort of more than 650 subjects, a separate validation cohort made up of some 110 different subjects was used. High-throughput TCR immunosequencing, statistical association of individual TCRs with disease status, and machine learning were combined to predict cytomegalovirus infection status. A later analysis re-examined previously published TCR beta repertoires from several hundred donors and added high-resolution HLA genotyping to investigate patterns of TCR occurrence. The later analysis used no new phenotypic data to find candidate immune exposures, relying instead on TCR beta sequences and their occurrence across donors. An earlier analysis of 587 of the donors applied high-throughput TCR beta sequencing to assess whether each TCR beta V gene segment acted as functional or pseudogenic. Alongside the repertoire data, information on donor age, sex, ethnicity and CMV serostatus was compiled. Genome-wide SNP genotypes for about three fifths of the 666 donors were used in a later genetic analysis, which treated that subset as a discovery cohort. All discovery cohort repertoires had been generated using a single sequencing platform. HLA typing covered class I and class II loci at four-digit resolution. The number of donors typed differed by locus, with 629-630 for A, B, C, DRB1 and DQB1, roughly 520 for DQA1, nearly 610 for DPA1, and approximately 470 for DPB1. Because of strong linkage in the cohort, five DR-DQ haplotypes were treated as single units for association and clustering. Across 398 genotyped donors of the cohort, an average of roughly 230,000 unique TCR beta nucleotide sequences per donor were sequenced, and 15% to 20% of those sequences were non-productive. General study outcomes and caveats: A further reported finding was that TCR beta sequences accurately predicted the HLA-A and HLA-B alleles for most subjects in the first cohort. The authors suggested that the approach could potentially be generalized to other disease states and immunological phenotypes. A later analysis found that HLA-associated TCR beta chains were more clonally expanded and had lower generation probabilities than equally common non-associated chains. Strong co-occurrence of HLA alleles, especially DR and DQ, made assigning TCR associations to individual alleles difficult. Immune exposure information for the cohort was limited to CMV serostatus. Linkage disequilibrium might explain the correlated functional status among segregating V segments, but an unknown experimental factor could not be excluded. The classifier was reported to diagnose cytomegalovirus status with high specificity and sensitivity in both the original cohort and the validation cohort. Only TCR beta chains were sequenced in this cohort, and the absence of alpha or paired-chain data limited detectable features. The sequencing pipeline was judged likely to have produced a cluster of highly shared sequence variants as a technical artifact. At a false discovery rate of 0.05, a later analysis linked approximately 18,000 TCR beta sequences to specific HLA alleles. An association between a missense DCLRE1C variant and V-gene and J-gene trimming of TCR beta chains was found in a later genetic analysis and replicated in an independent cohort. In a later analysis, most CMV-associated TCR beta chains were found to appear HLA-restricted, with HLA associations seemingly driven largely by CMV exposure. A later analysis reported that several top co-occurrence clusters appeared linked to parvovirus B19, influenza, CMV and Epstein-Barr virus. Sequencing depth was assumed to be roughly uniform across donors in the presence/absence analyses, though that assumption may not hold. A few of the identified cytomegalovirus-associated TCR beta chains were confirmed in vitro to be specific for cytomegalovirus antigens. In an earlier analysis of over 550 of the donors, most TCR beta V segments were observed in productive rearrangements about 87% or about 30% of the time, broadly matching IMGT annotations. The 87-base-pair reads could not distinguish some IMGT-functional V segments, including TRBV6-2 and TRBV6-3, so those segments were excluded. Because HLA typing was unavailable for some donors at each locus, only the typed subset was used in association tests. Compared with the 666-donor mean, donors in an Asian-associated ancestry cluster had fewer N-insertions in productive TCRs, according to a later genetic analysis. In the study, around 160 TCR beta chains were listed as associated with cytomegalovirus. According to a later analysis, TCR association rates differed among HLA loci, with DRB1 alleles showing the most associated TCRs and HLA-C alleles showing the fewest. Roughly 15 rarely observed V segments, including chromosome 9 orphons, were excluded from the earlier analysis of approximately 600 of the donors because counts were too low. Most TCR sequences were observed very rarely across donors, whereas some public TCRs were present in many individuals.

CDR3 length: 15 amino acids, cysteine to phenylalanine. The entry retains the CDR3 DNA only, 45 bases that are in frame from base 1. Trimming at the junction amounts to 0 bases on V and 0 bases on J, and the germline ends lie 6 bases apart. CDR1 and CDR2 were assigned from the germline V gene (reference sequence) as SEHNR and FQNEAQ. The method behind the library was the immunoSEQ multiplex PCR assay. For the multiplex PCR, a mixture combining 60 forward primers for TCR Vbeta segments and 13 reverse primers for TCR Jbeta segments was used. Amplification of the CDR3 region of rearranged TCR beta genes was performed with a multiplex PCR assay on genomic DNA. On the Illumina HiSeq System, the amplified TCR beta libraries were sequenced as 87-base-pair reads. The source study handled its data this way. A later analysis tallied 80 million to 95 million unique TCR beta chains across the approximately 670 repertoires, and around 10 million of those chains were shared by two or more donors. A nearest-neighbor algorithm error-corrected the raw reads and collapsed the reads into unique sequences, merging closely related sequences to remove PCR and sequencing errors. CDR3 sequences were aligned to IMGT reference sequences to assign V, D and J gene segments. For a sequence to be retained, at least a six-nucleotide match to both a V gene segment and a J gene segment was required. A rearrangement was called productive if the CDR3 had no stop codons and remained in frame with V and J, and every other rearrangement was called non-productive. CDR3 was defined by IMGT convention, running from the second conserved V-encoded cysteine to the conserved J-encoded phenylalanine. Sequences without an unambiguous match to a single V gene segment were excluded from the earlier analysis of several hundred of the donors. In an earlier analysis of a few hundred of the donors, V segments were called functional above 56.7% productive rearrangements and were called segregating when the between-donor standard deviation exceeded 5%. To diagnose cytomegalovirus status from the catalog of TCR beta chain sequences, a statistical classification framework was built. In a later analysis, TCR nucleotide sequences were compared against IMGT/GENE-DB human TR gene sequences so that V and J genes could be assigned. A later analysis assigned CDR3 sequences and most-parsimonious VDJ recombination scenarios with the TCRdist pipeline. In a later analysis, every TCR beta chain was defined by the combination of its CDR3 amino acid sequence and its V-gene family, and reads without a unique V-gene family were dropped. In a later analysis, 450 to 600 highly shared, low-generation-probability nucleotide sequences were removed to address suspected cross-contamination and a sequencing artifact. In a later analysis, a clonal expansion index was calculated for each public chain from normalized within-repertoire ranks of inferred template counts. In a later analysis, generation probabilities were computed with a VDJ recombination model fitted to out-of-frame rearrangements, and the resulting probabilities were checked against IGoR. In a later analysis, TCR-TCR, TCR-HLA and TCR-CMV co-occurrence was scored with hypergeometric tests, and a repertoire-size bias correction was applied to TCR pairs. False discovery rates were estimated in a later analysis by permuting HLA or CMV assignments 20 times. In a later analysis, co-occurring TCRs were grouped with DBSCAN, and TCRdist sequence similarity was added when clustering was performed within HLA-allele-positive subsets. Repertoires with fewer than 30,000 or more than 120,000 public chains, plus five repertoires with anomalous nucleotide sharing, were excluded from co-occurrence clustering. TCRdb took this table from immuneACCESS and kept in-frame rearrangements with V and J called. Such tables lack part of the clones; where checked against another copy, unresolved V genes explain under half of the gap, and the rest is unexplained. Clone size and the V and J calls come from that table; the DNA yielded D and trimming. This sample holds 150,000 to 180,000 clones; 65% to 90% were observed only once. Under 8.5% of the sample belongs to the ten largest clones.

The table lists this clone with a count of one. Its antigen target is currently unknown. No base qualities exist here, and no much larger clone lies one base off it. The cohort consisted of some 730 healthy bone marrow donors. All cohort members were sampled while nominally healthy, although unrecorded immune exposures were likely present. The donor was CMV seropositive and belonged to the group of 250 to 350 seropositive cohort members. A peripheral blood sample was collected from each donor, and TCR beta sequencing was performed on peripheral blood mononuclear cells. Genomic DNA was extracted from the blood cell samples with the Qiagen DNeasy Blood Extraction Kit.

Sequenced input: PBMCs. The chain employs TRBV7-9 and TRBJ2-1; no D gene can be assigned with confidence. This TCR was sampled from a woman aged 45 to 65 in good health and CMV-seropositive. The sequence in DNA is TGTGCCAGCAGCTTAGCTATGAGCTCCTACAATGAGCAGTTCTTC. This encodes CASSLAMSSYNEQFF.